The 5 T cell receptor beta chains listed next were all sequenced from one sample in a study of shared clonotypes between healthy human individuals. This table comes from immunoSEQ multiplex PCR, and its TCRdb copy is limited to in-frame clones, with some not included. This table holds some 2,500,000 clones, 85% to 95% found once. Sequencing input: naive CD4+ T cells from PBMCs. Documented subset: CD45RA+ positively selected. The receptors were sampled from a man younger than 35 in good health. Some clones in this sample may be carry-over from other donors' samples.

This clone is a singleton in its sample. V is TRBV23-1 and J is TRBJ2-5, with 7 bases aligning to TRBD2. TRBV23-1 is an ORF; its function is uncertain. Trimming took 7 bases from V and 0 from J; bases not matched to a gene: 11. The CDR3 has 16 residues. For the CDR3, the DNA is TGCGCCAGCATCAAAGGACTAGGAAGACACCAAGAGACCCAGTACTTC. It yields the protein CASIKGLGRHQETQYF.

V is TRBV4-2 and J is TRBJ2-7; 11 bases agree with TRBD2. V trimming: 3 bases; J trimming: 4 bases; junction bases outside the gene matches: 5. The CDR3 totals 15 residues. CDR1 is LGHNA and CDR2 is YNFKEQ in the germline V gene. CDR3 sequence reads: CASSQGSGRVYEQYF. The CDR3, as DNA: TGTGCCAGCAGCCAGGGTAGCGGGAGGGTATACGAGCAGTACTTC.

V is TRBV7-3 and J is TRBJ2-1, with D possibly matching TRBD1 (6 bases). This CDR3 has 12 residues. Germline CDR1 is SGHTA and CDR2 is FQGTGA. V shed 2 bases and J shed 7 bases, with 6 bases lying between them. CDR3 bases: TGTGCCAGCAGCTTAGGGACAAATGAGCAGTTCTTC. Encoded protein: CASSLGTNEQFF.

This chain links TRBV30 with TRBJ2-1; TRBD2 aligns across 9 bases. CDR1 and CDR2 (germline): GTSNPN, SVGIG (reference sequence). J gave up 8 bases and V 2 bases, and 4 bases lay outside the gene matches. The length of the CDR3 is 13 residues. The CDR3 region has the DNA TGTGCCTGGAGTCGCGGGAGGGCGCATGAGCAGTTCTTC. It translates to CAWSRGRAHEQFF.

This clone came up once. The chain recombines TRBV28 with TRBJ1-2, with TRBD1 identical over 10 bases. CDR3 size: 15 residues. Germline CDR1 and CDR2: MDHEN and SYDVKM. The ends lost 10 bases at V and 3 bases at J; junction bases unmatched: 11. CDR3 nucleotides: TGTGCCACAAAGAACCCAGGACAGGGGGACTATGGCTACACCTTC. This sequence encodes CATKNPGQGDYGYTF.